Listed below are T cell receptor beta chains from one sample, sequenced in a study of blood T cells in healthy people across ages. TCRdb reprocessed the 5' RACE reads with MiXCR, giving one entry per CDR3 protein. Found here are hundreds of thousands of distinct CDR3 sequences, about half of them singletons; the top ten hold about a third. The sequenced material came from blood. These receptor sequences come from a woman aged 55-70 years in good health. Each CDR3 is given with its conserved first and last residue. Fields, in order: D gene, V gene, J gene, clone size, CDR3 protein, CDR3 DNA. The D gene is left open where the match is weak. Some rows have no size entry. The others give once, few or many, or a class for an expanded clone.

>TRBD1|TRBV7-2|TRBJ1-6|NA
CASSSTGIASPLHF
TGTGCCAGCAGCTCGACAGGGATCGCTTCACCCCTCCACTTT
>TRBD1|TRBV9|TRBJ2-5|NA
CASSVGTGGMETQYF
TGTGCCAGCAGCGTAGGTACAGGGGGCATGGAGACCCAGTACTTC
>NA|TRBV2|TRBJ2-4|NA
CASSDGDRISKNIQYF
TGTGCCAGCAGTGACGGGGACCGCATATCCAAAAACATTCAGTACTTC
>NA|TRBV3-1|TRBJ2-5|few
CASSQGAQGGKETQYF
TGTGCCAGCAGCCAAGGGGCACAGGGCGGTAAAGAGACCCAGTACTTC
>NA|TRBV29-1|TRBJ2-5|NA
CSVEWDGFRETQYF
TGCAGCGTTGAGTGGGATGGATTTCGTGAGACCCAGTACTTC
>NA|TRBV7-2|TRBJ1-2|few
CASSYRDGNYGYTF
TGTGCCAGCAGCTACAGGGATGGTAACTATGGCTACACCTTC
>NA|TRBV20-1|TRBJ2-5|NA
CSAPRRELRTQYF
TGCAGTGCCCCCCGGAGGGAGCTCCGGACCCAGTACTTC
>TRBD2|TRBV12-3/TRBV12-4|TRBJ2-7|many
CASSLASGGTTEQYF
TGTGCCAGCAGTTTAGCGTCGGGGGGGACTACCGAGCAGTACTTC
>TRBD1|TRBV5-1|TRBJ2-5|NA
CASSGGTGRETQYF
TGCGCCAGCAGCGGAGGGACAGGGAGAGAGACCCAGTACTTC
>TRBD1|TRBV7-2|TRBJ1-6|many
CASSFTGTAYNSPLHF
TGTGCCAGCAGCTTTACCGGGACAGCTTATAATTCACCCCTCCACTTT
>TRBD2|TRBV20-1|TRBJ2-1|NA
CSASLAGDRNEQFF
TGCAGTGCTAGCTTGGCGGGAGATCGCAATGAGCAGTTCTTC
>NA|TRBV29-1|TRBJ1-2|many
CSVDPHVGRGVKYGYTF
TGCAGCGTTGACCCACACGTTGGTCGGGGAGTCAAATATGGCTACACCTTC
>TRBD1|TRBV10-3|TRBJ2-4|NA
CAVGGRGRENTQYF
TGTGCCGTAGGGGGCAGGGGGCGCGAAAACACTCAGTACTTC
>NA|TRBV7-2|TRBJ1-1|NA
CASSFKRNTEAFF
TGTGCCAGCAGCTTCAAGAGAAACACTGAAGCTTTCTTT
>NA|TRBV12-3/TRBV12-4|TRBJ2-3|NA
CASSFIGYRDTDTQYF
TGTGCCAGCAGTTTTATAGGATACAGAGACACAGATACGCAGTATTTT
>TRBD1|TRBV2|TRBJ2-1|NA
CASNQRTGAHNEQFF
TGTGCCAGCAACCAAAGGACAGGGGCCCACAATGAGCAGTTCTTC
>NA|TRBV5-1|TRBJ1-5|NA
CASSLEGSQSNQPQHF
TGCGCCAGCAGCTTGGAGGGCAGTCAGAGCAATCAGCCCCAGCATTTT
>NA|TRBV12-5|TRBJ1-1|NA
CASGLELGRAFF
TGTGCTAGTGGTTTGGAACTCGGGCGGGCTTTCTTT
>NA|TRBV4-2|TRBJ2-1|NA
CATSGGRSYNEQFF
TGTGCCACCAGCGGAGGGAGGTCGTACAATGAGCAGTTCTTC
>NA|TRBV12-3/TRBV12-4|TRBJ1-2|NA
CASSWPGTSNYGYTF
TGTGCCAGCAGTTGGCCCGGGACATCTAACTATGGCTACACCTTC
>NA|TRBV5-1|TRBJ2-1|few
CASRGRGEQFF
TGCGCCAGCAGAGGTCGAGGTGAGCAGTTCTTC
>TRBD2|TRBV7-9|TRBJ2-5|NA
CASSHRTSGITPQETQYF
TGTGCCAGCAGCCACCGGACTAGCGGGATTACCCCTCAAGAGACCCAGTACTTC
>NA|TRBV7-9|TRBJ2-7|NA
CASSARQKSYEQYF
TGTGCCAGCAGTGCCCGACAGAAATCCTACGAGCAGTACTTC
>TRBD2|TRBV29-1|TRBJ2-7|NA
CSVEPVAGPSYNEQYF
TGCAGCGTTGAGCCAGTAGCGGGTCCCTCCTACAATGAGCAGTACTTC
>NA|TRBV12-3/TRBV12-4|TRBJ1-2|few
CASSLTGINYGYTF
TGTGCCAGCAGTTTGACCGGGATAAACTATGGCTACACCTTC
>NA|TRBV18|TRBJ2-1|few
CASSPPTGRAYNEQFF
TGTGCCAGCTCACCACCGACCGGGAGAGCCTACAATGAGCAGTTCTTC
>TRBD2|TRBV20-1|TRBJ2-2|once
CSARNRHSGRTNSGELFF
TGCAGTGCTAGAAATCGGCATAGCGGGAGGACAAACTCCGGGGAGCTGTTTTTT
>NA|TRBV27|TRBJ2-7|medium-sized
CASSSPLGGTGTYEQYF
TGTGCCAGCAGTTCCCCGTTGGGAGGGACAGGCACCTACGAGCAGTACTTC
>TRBD2|TRBV20-1|TRBJ2-1|NA
CSGPAGDREQFF
TGCAGTGGCCCAGCGGGAGACCGAGAGCAGTTCTTC
>TRBD1|TRBV15|TRBJ1-1|NA
CATSSRSGGTEAFF
TGTGCCACCAGCAGTAGATCAGGGGGCACTGAAGCTTTCTTT
>NA|TRBV19|TRBJ2-7|few
CASRDLGSTYEQYF
TGTGCCAGTAGAGATTTAGGGTCCACCTACGAGCAGTACTTC
>NA|TRBV7-2|TRBJ1-6|NA
CASRYSNSPLHF
TGTGCCAGCAGATACTCCAATTCACCCCTCCACTTT
>TRBD2|TRBV12-3/TRBV12-4|TRBJ2-5|few
CASSLFRAGGSKETQYF
TGTGCCAGCAGTTTGTTTAGGGCGGGAGGGAGCAAAGAGACCCAGTACTTC
>TRBD2|TRBV5-4|TRBJ2-5|NA
CASSLASSGRETQYF
TGTGCCAGCAGCTTGGCGTCTAGCGGGAGAGAGACCCAGTACTTC
>TRBD1|TRBV7-2|TRBJ2-5|NA
CASSGDRGGYETQYF
TGTGCCAGCAGCGGGGACAGGGGAGGATATGAGACCCAGTACTTC
>TRBD1|TRBV7-2|TRBJ2-2|NA
CASSFYRGQGGELFF
TGTGCCAGCAGCTTTTACAGGGGGCAGGGCGGGGAGCTGTTTTTT
>NA|TRBV2|TRBJ1-2|NA
CASSDRQPGHGYTF
TGTGCCAGCAGTGATCGACAGCCCGGGCATGGCTACACCTTC
>TRBD2|TRBV28|TRBJ2-3|few
CASSVGRATDTQYF
TGTGCCAGCAGTGTAGGGAGGGCCACAGATACGCAGTATTTT
>NA|TRBV7-2|TRBJ2-7|many
CASSLDPEPYEQYF
TGTGCCAGCAGCTTAGACCCGGAACCATACGAGCAGTACTTC
>NA|TRBV27|TRBJ2-3|few
CASSLLLPGSDTQYF
TGTGCCAGCAGTTTATTGCTTCCAGGCTCAGATACGCAGTATTTT
>NA|TRBV20-1|TRBJ1-6|few
CSAPTGGLNSPLHF
TGCAGTGCTCCTACCGGGGGATTAAATTCACCCCTCCACTTT
>NA|TRBV20-1|TRBJ2-1|few
CSARVAREPYNEQFF
TGCAGTGCTAGAGTGGCCAGGGAACCCTACAATGAGCAGTTCTTC
>NA|TRBV20-1|TRBJ2-3|NA
CSAIAPPYSTDTQYF
TGCAGTGCGATTGCCCCACCATACTCCACAGATACGCAGTATTTT
>NA|TRBV20-1|TRBJ2-7|few
CSARGRASYEQYF
TGCAGTGCTAGAGGCAGAGCCTCCTACGAGCAGTACTTC
>TRBD2|TRBV28|TRBJ2-3|NA
CASSFFSGRGADTQYF
TGTGCCAGCAGTTTCTTTAGCGGGAGGGGCGCAGATACGCAGTATTTT
>NA|TRBV14|TRBJ2-1|few
CASSHLKVISYNEQFF
TGTGCCAGCAGCCACCTTAAGGTTATCTCCTACAATGAGCAGTTCTTC
>NA|TRBV14|TRBJ2-2|NA
CASSQDLGRELFF
TGTGCCAGCAGCCAAGATCTAGGGAGGGAGCTGTTTTTT